This T cell receptor (beta chain) is drawn from a study of blood T cell repertoires in COVID-19. Study context: T cells, B-cell-depleted T cells, or PBMCs supplied cDNA or gDNA.

CDR3 length equals 17 residues. The ends lost 5 bases at V and 3 bases at J; junction bases unmatched: 14. The germline CDR1 and CDR2 sequences are KGHDR and SFDVKD. In the authors' methods: The assay estimated nucleated cells by amplifying reference gene primers. Profiled with immunoSEQ multiplex PCR; TCRdb holds only in-frame clones, not every one. The V and J calls and the clone size are those of that table, but D and trimming were determined from the DNA. The sample consists of under 150,000 clones, approximately 85% of them appearing once. The genes are TRBV24-1 and TRBJ2-5; 7 bases align to TRBD1. The clonotype was recovered from a woman aged 60-75 years with COVID-19, enrolled during active disease. Sequencing was performed on peripheral blood. DNA for the CDR3: TGTGCCACCAGTGCCGTTGACAGGGTCGGGGACGAAGAGACCCAGTACTTC. Translation gives CATSAVDRVGDEETQYF.